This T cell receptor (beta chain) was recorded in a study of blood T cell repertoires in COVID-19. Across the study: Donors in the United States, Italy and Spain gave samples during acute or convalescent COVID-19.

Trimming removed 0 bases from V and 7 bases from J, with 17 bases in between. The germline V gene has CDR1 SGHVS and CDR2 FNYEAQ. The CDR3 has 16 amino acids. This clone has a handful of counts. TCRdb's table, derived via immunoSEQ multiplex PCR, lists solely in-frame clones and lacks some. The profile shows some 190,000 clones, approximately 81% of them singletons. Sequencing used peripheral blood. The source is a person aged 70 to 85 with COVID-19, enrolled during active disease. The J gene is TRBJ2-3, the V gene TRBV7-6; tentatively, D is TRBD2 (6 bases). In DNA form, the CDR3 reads TGTGCCAGCAGCTTAGCCGGGCAGGGAGGAGGAAATACGCAGTATTTT. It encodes CASSLAGQGGGNTQYF.